This T cell receptor (beta chain) was captured in a study of metastatic and nonmetastatic thyroid tumors. Study background: Thyroid patients, malignant and benign, had repertoires compared across blood and tumor or nodule tissue.

How the authors handled the data: Variation in CDR3 across clinicopathological groups served as the basis for constructing a distant-metastasis classifier in papillary thyroid cancer. TCRdb recomputed clones from the PCR reads via MiXCR. V and J calls and clone size were set by TCRdb, not the authors. The sample lists 25,000 to 30,000 clones; about a quarter were seen once. In its sample, this clone was seen many times. Its antigen is as yet unknown. The germline CDR1 and CDR2 sequences are SGHTA and FQGNSA. The CDR3 runs to 16 residues. With 1 base removed from V and 3 bases from J, the gap between germline ends came to 13 bases. Among the patients, none had received any treatment before thyroid surgery. Study results and limitations: Relative to benign nodules, malignant thyroid tumors were reportedly characterized by significantly elevated TCR beta diversity in blood and tumor.

The chain is built from TRBV7-2 and TRBJ2-1, with D possibly TRBD1 on 6 matching bases. The material sequenced was blood. The TCR was taken from a female donor with papillary thyroid cancer or a benign thyroid nodule (not recorded which). Some clones in this sample may be carry-over from other donors' samples. The CDR3 loop is CASSLGPRGGYNEQFF. CDR3 sequence (DNA): TGTGCCAGCAGCTTAGGACCCAGGGGCGGCTACAATGAGCAGTTCTTC.